Listed below are T cell receptor beta chains from one sample, sequenced in a study of blood T cell repertoires in COVID-19. Method: immunoSEQ multiplex PCR; TCRdb's copy keeps in-frame clones and lacks some. In the table there are about 170,000 clones, 70% to 85% of which are singletons. Sequenced material: peripheral blood. Receptor source: a woman over 75 with acute or convalescent COVID-19. Both conserved end residues are part of each CDR3. The D gene is left open where the match is weak. A clone size is listed for some rows: how often the clone was seen (once, few, many), or a class if it is expanded.

j_gene: TRBJ2-7; abundance: NA; d_gene: TRBD1; v_gene: TRBV18; CDR3nt: TGTGCCAGCTCAGCACAGGGGTCCCCCTACGAGCAGTACTTC; CDR3aa: CASSAQGSPYEQYF
j_gene: TRBJ2-1; abundance: NA; d_gene: NA; v_gene: TRBV2; CDR3nt: TGTGCCAGCAGTGTCGTGGTAGCAGCGTCCTACAATGAGCAGTTCTTC; CDR3aa: CASSVVVAASYNEQFF
j_gene: TRBJ2-6; abundance: NA; d_gene: NA; v_gene: TRBV7-9; CDR3nt: TGTGCCAGCAGCCTGGACAGTAGTCTCTCTGGGGCCAACGTCCTGACTTTC; CDR3aa: CASSLDSSLSGANVLTF
j_gene: TRBJ2-7; abundance: NA; d_gene: NA; v_gene: TRBV7-9; CDR3nt: TGTGCCAGCAGCGACCGGGACAACTCCTACGAGCAGTACTTC; CDR3aa: CASSDRDNSYEQYF
j_gene: TRBJ1-1; abundance: NA; d_gene: TRBD1; v_gene: TRBV19; CDR3nt: TGTGCCGGACAGGGAAGGAACACTGAAGCTTTCTTT; CDR3aa: CAGQGRNTEAFF
j_gene: TRBJ2-2; abundance: many; d_gene: TRBD2; v_gene: TRBV10-3; CDR3nt: TGTGCCATCAGTGATAGCGGGAGGCCGGGGACCGGGGAGCTGTTTTTT; CDR3aa: CAISDSGRPGTGELFF
j_gene: TRBJ1-2; abundance: NA; d_gene: NA; v_gene: TRBV5-6; CDR3nt: TGTGCCAGCAGCTTGTTGGCAGGGAGGGCGAATGGCTACACCTTC; CDR3aa: CASSLLAGRANGYTF
j_gene: TRBJ2-1; abundance: NA; d_gene: TRBD2; v_gene: TRBV11-2; CDR3nt: TGTGCCAGCAGCTTAGATAGGGGCCCTAGCGGGAGCCTCAATGAGCAGTTCTTC; CDR3aa: CASSLDRGPSGSLNEQFF
j_gene: TRBJ2-2; abundance: NA; d_gene: TRBD1; v_gene: TRBV5-5; CDR3nt: TGTGCCAGCAGCTTGGATACAGGGGCTATCTCCGGGGAGCTGTTTTTT; CDR3aa: CASSLDTGAISGELFF
j_gene: TRBJ1-2; abundance: NA; d_gene: NA; v_gene: TRBV19; CDR3nt: TGTGCCAGTAGTAGGGCTGGGCCCAGCAACTATGGCTACACCTTC; CDR3aa: CASSRAGPSNYGYTF
j_gene: TRBJ1-1; abundance: NA; d_gene: NA; v_gene: TRBV6-6; CDR3nt: TGTGCCAGCAGCCCGAGCTCCCTCTCGAGCACTGAAGCTTTCTTT; CDR3aa: CASSPSSLSSTEAFF
j_gene: TRBJ2-5; abundance: NA; d_gene: NA; v_gene: TRBV19; CDR3nt: TGTGCCAGTAGTGATACAGGGTCGGAGACCCAGTACTTC; CDR3aa: CASSDTGSETQYF
j_gene: TRBJ1-1; abundance: NA; d_gene: NA; v_gene: TRBV3-1/TRBV3-2; CDR3nt: TGTGCCAGCAGCCCCGACAGTAACTCGAACACTGAAGCTTTCTTT; CDR3aa: CASSPDSNSNTEAFF
j_gene: TRBJ1-2; abundance: once; d_gene: NA; v_gene: TRBV30; CDR3nt: TGTGCCTGGAGTGGAGGTTCCGGCTATGGCTACACCTTC; CDR3aa: CAWSGGSGYGYTF
j_gene: TRBJ1-5; abundance: once; d_gene: NA; v_gene: TRBV10-3; CDR3nt: TGTGCCATCAGTCGGGGGGCGGACAGCAATCAGCCCCAGCATTTT; CDR3aa: CAISRGADSNQPQHF
j_gene: TRBJ1-3; abundance: once; d_gene: NA; v_gene: TRBV11-2; CDR3nt: TGTGCCAGCAGCTTTGATCAGGAGGACACCATATATTTT; CDR3aa: CASSFDQEDTIYF
j_gene: TRBJ2-5; abundance: NA; d_gene: NA; v_gene: TRBV2; CDR3nt: TGTGCCAGCAGTGGAGACAGGGGAGGGCTGGAGACCCAGTACTTC; CDR3aa: CASSGDRGGLETQYF
j_gene: TRBJ2-3; abundance: NA; d_gene: TRBD2; v_gene: TRBV2; CDR3nt: TGTGCCAGCAGTCTAGCGGGACCTCCGACAGATACGCAGTATTTT; CDR3aa: CASSLAGPPTDTQYF
j_gene: TRBJ2-1; abundance: once; d_gene: TRBD2; v_gene: TRBV11-2; CDR3nt: TGTGCCAGCAGCCGTGGGCTAGCGGGAGGGCGCCCTGAGCAGTTCTTC; CDR3aa: CASSRGLAGGRPEQFF
j_gene: TRBJ2-7; abundance: NA; d_gene: TRBD2; v_gene: TRBV6-5; CDR3nt: TGTGCCAGCAGTCCTAGCGGGAGGACCTCCTACGAGCAGTACTTC; CDR3aa: CASSPSGRTSYEQYF
j_gene: TRBJ2-5; abundance: once; d_gene: NA; v_gene: TRBV5-4; CDR3nt: TGTGCCAGCAGCTTGGATGGCAGGGTGGTGTACTTC; CDR3aa: CASSLDGRVVYF
j_gene: TRBJ2-3; abundance: NA; d_gene: NA; v_gene: TRBV11-2; CDR3nt: TGTGCCAGCAGTACGGGAGGCACAGATACGCAGTATTTT; CDR3aa: CASSTGGTDTQYF
j_gene: TRBJ1-5; abundance: NA; d_gene: TRBD1; v_gene: TRBV7-8; CDR3nt: TGTGCCAGCAGTTACGGGTGGGGACAGGGTCGTAATCAGCCCCAGCATTTT; CDR3aa: CASSYGWGQGRNQPQHF
j_gene: TRBJ2-1; abundance: NA; d_gene: NA; v_gene: TRBV5-1; CDR3nt: TGCGCCAGCGCATTAAACATCCCAGATTCCAATGAGCAGTTCTTC; CDR3aa: CASALNIPDSNEQFF
j_gene: TRBJ2-5; abundance: NA; d_gene: NA; v_gene: TRBV11-2; CDR3nt: TGTGCCAGCAGCTCGAGCCAAGAGACCCAGTACTTC; CDR3aa: CASSSSQETQYF
j_gene: TRBJ2-2; abundance: NA; d_gene: NA; v_gene: TRBV6-5; CDR3nt: TGTGCCAGCATAAAGGGGGCGCGGGGTACCGGGGAGCTGTTTTTT; CDR3aa: CASIKGARGTGELFF
j_gene: TRBJ2-1; abundance: NA; d_gene: TRBD2; v_gene: TRBV5-1; CDR3nt: TGCGCCAGCAGCCCCTCGAGCGGGAGGGCCGGAAATGAGCAGTTCTTC; CDR3aa: CASSPSSGRAGNEQFF
j_gene: TRBJ1-2; abundance: NA; d_gene: NA; v_gene: TRBV18; CDR3nt: TGTGCCAGCTCTTCAACAACGGGGAGAGGCTATGGCTACACCTTC; CDR3aa: CASSSTTGRGYGYTF
j_gene: TRBJ1-1; abundance: NA; d_gene: NA; v_gene: TRBV15; CDR3nt: TGTGCCACCAGCAGAGACATTAACACTGAAGCTTTCTTT; CDR3aa: CATSRDINTEAFF
j_gene: TRBJ2-1; abundance: NA; d_gene: TRBD2; v_gene: TRBV7-2; CDR3nt: TGTGCCAGCAGCTTAGGAGCGGGAGTATCCTACAATGAGCAGTTCTTC; CDR3aa: CASSLGAGVSYNEQFF
j_gene: TRBJ1-1; abundance: NA; d_gene: TRBD1; v_gene: TRBV11-2; CDR3nt: TGTGCCAGCAGCTCGCTGGACAGGTGGAACACTGAAGCTTTCTTT; CDR3aa: CASSSLDRWNTEAFF
j_gene: TRBJ2-7; abundance: NA; d_gene: TRBD1; v_gene: TRBV5-6; CDR3nt: TGTGCCAGCAGCTACGGGACAGGGGCGGGCGAGCAGTACTTC; CDR3aa: CASSYGTGAGEQYF
j_gene: TRBJ2-1; abundance: NA; d_gene: TRBD1; v_gene: TRBV7-8; CDR3nt: TGTGCCAGCAGCAGATGGACAGGGCAACACAATGAGCAGTTCTTC; CDR3aa: CASSRWTGQHNEQFF
j_gene: TRBJ2-2; abundance: NA; d_gene: NA; v_gene: TRBV28; CDR3nt: TGTGCCAGCAGTACCGGAGCCCCCGGGGAGCTGTTTTTT; CDR3aa: CASSTGAPGELFF
j_gene: TRBJ2-1; abundance: NA; d_gene: NA; v_gene: TRBV18; CDR3nt: TGTGCCAGCTCACCAGTGGGTAGCGGTAGCTCCTACAATGAGCAGTTCTTC; CDR3aa: CASSPVGSGSSYNEQFF
j_gene: TRBJ2-1; abundance: NA; d_gene: TRBD2; v_gene: TRBV6-6; CDR3nt: TGTGCCAGCAGTTACTCGAGGAGCGGGAGCGAGCAGTTCTTC; CDR3aa: CASSYSRSGSEQFF
j_gene: TRBJ1-3; abundance: NA; d_gene: TRBD1; v_gene: TRBV18; CDR3nt: TGTGCCAGCTCACAGGCGGGACAGGGATCGACTGGAAACACCATATATTTT; CDR3aa: CASSQAGQGSTGNTIYF
j_gene: TRBJ2-2; abundance: NA; d_gene: NA; v_gene: TRBV3-1/TRBV3-2; CDR3nt: TGTGCCAGCAGCCTCTACAGGACCGGGGAGCTGTTTTTT; CDR3aa: CASSLYRTGELFF
j_gene: TRBJ2-2; abundance: NA; d_gene: NA; v_gene: TRBV6-5; CDR3nt: TGTGTCAGCAGTTACAGCCCTCGGAGCACCGGGGAGCTGTTTTTT; CDR3aa: CVSSYSPRSTGELFF
j_gene: TRBJ1-2; abundance: NA; d_gene: NA; v_gene: TRBV2; CDR3nt: TGTGCCAGCCAAGTGGGGGGAGGAGGCTACACCTTC; CDR3aa: CASQVGGGGYTF
j_gene: TRBJ2-5; abundance: NA; d_gene: TRBD1; v_gene: TRBV29-1; CDR3nt: TGCAGCGTTCCAACCATGGACAGGGGCCAAGAGACCCAGTACTTC; CDR3aa: CSVPTMDRGQETQYF
j_gene: TRBJ2-1; abundance: NA; d_gene: NA; v_gene: TRBV5-1; CDR3nt: TGCGCCAGCAGCCTGGGACTTCACAATGAGCAGTTCTTC; CDR3aa: CASSLGLHNEQFF
j_gene: TRBJ1-3; abundance: NA; d_gene: NA; v_gene: TRBV7-8; CDR3nt: TGTGCCAGCAGCCTGACCGGGGGGGGGACTGCCTCTGGAAACACCATATATTTT; CDR3aa: CASSLTGGGTASGNTIYF
j_gene: TRBJ2-2; abundance: once; d_gene: NA; v_gene: TRBV19; CDR3nt: TGTGCCAGTAGTATAGGGCTTAAGAACACCGGGGAGCTGTTTTTT; CDR3aa: CASSIGLKNTGELFF
j_gene: TRBJ2-5; abundance: NA; d_gene: NA; v_gene: TRBV6-1; CDR3nt: TGTGCCAGCAGTGACACAGAACAAGAGACCCAGTACTTC; CDR3aa: CASSDTEQETQYF
j_gene: TRBJ1-2; abundance: NA; d_gene: NA; v_gene: TRBV28; CDR3nt: TGTGCCAGCAGTTTAGAGGCCAGAGGTTCTGGCTACACCTTC; CDR3aa: CASSLEARGSGYTF
j_gene: TRBJ2-5; abundance: NA; d_gene: TRBD1; v_gene: TRBV5-1; CDR3nt: TGCGCCAGCAGCTTTGGCAGGGGGAGCCAAGAGACCCAGTACTTC; CDR3aa: CASSFGRGSQETQYF
j_gene: TRBJ2-7; abundance: NA; d_gene: TRBD1; v_gene: TRBV5-4; CDR3nt: TGTGCCAGCAGCTTGGGCGCGGGACAGGGGACCTACGAGCAGTACTTC; CDR3aa: CASSLGAGQGTYEQYF
j_gene: TRBJ1-5; abundance: NA; d_gene: NA; v_gene: TRBV7-8; CDR3nt: TGTGCCAGCAGCTTAGCGGCGGGACGGGGGGGCAATCAGCCCCAGCATTTT; CDR3aa: CASSLAAGRGGNQPQHF